One and the same sample provided the 28 T cell receptor beta chains below, sequenced in a study of blood T cell repertoires in COVID-19. TCRdb's table, derived via immunoSEQ multiplex PCR, lists solely in-frame clones and lacks some. The data show just over 95,000 clones, 80% to 85% seen once. The sequenced sample was peripheral blood. These receptors all come from a man aged 55-75 years with acute or convalescent COVID-19.

This chain connects TRBV11-3 to TRBJ1-1; D call uncertain. Germline CDR1 SGHNT, CDR2 YENEEA. CDR3 length: 13 amino acids. Trimming removed 0 bases from V and 5 bases from J, with 7 bases in between. The CDR3: CASSLDRGTEAFF. The CDR3 coding sequence is TGTGCCAGCAGCTTAGATCGGGGAACTGAAGCTTTCTTT.

This chain joins TRBV6-5 and TRBJ1-2, with D hard to call. Trimming left V 6 bases short and J 8 bases short, with 19 bases between. This CDR3 is built from 14 residues. Per the germline V gene, CDR1 is MNHEY and CDR2 is SVGAGI. The chain's CDR3 is CASSRSNPSRGYTF. The DNA of the CDR3 is TGTGCCAGCAGCCGATCCAACCCCTCTCGGGGCTACACCTTC.

In DNA, the CDR3 is TGTGCCAGCAGCTACGGGAGCTCCCCAAACACAGATACGCAGTATTTT. Translating gives CASSYGSSPNTDTQYF. The genes are TRBV7-9 and TRBJ2-3; the D gene is possibly TRBD2 (6 bases). The CDR3 loop spans 16 amino acids. Germline CDR1 and CDR2: SEHNR and FQNEAQ (reference sequence). Trimming cost V 4 bases and J 2 bases, with 16 bases left between them. Using reference TRBV7-9 and TRBJ2-3 for the parts outside the CDR3, the full variable domain is DTGVSQNPRHKITKRGQNVTFRCDPISEHNRLYWYRQTLGQGPEFLTYFQNEAQLEKSRLLSDRFSAERPKGSFSTLEIQRTEQGDSAMYLCASSYGSSPNTDTQYFGPGTRLTVL.

The genes are TRBV18 and TRBJ1-2; a weak D match, TRBD1 (5 bases). Trimming stripped 6 bases from V and 6 bases from J, with 14 bases between. The CDR3 sequence is 13 residues long. Germline loops: CDR1 KGHSH, CDR2 LQKENI. This CDR3 reads CASSPGRVDGYTF. In DNA, the CDR3 is TGTGCCAGCTCTCCCGGCAGGGTGGATGGCTACACCTTC.

This clone has a handful of counts. The chain links TRBV5-4 to TRBJ1-2, with D unresolved. CDR3 length equals 13 residues. The ends were cut back, 4 bases at V and 8 bases at J, with 15 bases in the middle. Germline lookup yields CDR1 SGHNT and CDR2 YYREEE (reference sequence). CDR3 nucleotide sequence: TGTGCCAGCAGCCGGGAGTATTCGGGGGGCTACACCTTC. This translates into CASSREYSGGYTF. Drawing the rest from reference TRBV5-4 and TRBJ1-2, the complete variable domain is ETGVTQSPTHLIKTRGQQVTLRCSSQSGHNTVSWYQQALGQGPQFIFQYYREEENGRGNFPPRFSGLQFPNYSSELNVNALELDDSALYLCASSREYSGGYTFGSGTRLTVV.

The rearrangement uses TRBV9 and TRBJ2-5; D not certain. The CDR3 has 12 amino acids. V dropped 3 bases and J dropped 4 bases, with 7 bases sitting between them. The germline V gene has CDR1 SGDLS and CDR2 YYNGEE. The CDR3 protein is CASSGRLETQYF. Written as DNA, the CDR3 is TGTGCCAGCAGCGGTCGACTAGAGACCCAGTACTTC.

The genes are TRBV6-5 and TRBJ2-3, with D maybe TRBD2 (5 bases). V lost 7 bases, J lost 2 bases, and 10 bases lay in between. The CDR3 spans 13 residues. Germline CDR1 reads MNHEY; CDR2 reads SVGAGI. CDR3 loop: CASTGLITDTQYF. The CDR3 DNA sequence: TGTGCCAGCACTGGACTGATCACAGATACGCAGTATTTT.

This sequence joins TRBV6-5 and TRBJ2-3, with 7 bases that match TRBD2. Trimming at V came to 5 bases and at J to 4 bases, leaving 6 bases not matched to a gene. The CDR3 consists of 14 residues. The V gene's germline CDR1 is MNHEY and CDR2 SVGAGI. Written as DNA, the CDR3 is TGTGCCAGCAGTAGGGAGGGTGAGGCAGATACGCAGTATTTT. This translates into CASSREGEADTQYF.

This clone was seen a single time. The CDR3 sequence: CASSLTSGSGTDTQYF. CDR3 nucleotide sequence: TGTGCCAGCAGCTTAACTAGCGGGAGTGGTACAGATACGCAGTATTTT. The rearrangement uses TRBV7-2 and TRBJ2-3, with 11 bases aligning to TRBD2. Germline V gives CDR1 SGHTA, CDR2 FQGNSA. The J segment lost 3 bases and the V segment lost 2 bases, leaving 4 bases of the junction unmatched. The CDR3 totals 16 residues.

The J gene is TRBJ1-4, the V gene TRBV27; a possible D gene is TRBD1 (5 bases). The CDR3 contains 15 residues. CDR1 is MNHEY, CDR2 SMNVEV, per germline (reference sequence). Trimming removed 3 bases from V and 5 bases from J, with 13 bases in between. Here the CDR3 reads CASSFTGRGNEKLFF. The CDR3, as DNA: TGTGCCAGCAGTTTTACCGGGAGGGGAAATGAAAAACTGTTTTTT.

The chain carries TRBV9 and TRBJ1-1, with D possibly being TRBD1 (6 bases). V was cut by 0 bases and J by 5 bases, with 14 bases left in between. Germline loops: CDR1 SGDLS, CDR2 YYNGEE. The CDR3 is 15 residues long. The CDR3 protein is CASSVATGLKTEAFF. The DNA of the CDR3 is TGTGCCAGCAGCGTAGCAACAGGGCTAAAAACTGAAGCTTTCTTT.

This chain uses TRBV29-1 with TRBJ1-2; D unclear. Germline CDR1 SQVTM, CDR2 ANQGSEA. The CDR3 is 13 amino acids. The ends were cut back, 2 bases at V and 0 bases at J, with 7 bases in the middle. The CDR3 is CSVEPGTNYGYTF. DNA of the CDR3: TGCAGCGTTGAACCGGGGACTAACTATGGCTACACCTTC.

The J gene is TRBJ1-4, the V gene TRBV3-1 (or the pseudogene TRBV3-2), with 8 bases matching TRBD1. CDR1 is LGHDT and CDR2 is YNNKEL in the germline V gene (reference sequence). The CDR3 is made up of 16 amino acids. V was clipped by 3 bases and J by 7 bases; unmatched bases: 10. This CDR3 reads CASSHRTGSTVEKLFF. In DNA form, the CDR3 reads TGTGCCAGCAGCCACAGGACAGGGTCAACGGTTGAAAAACTGTTTTTT.

This chain joins TRBV6-5 and TRBJ1-1; D is unresolved. The CDR3 is 13 amino acids. Germline V CDR1 and CDR2: MNHEY, SVGAGI. Trimming removed 6 bases at V and 4 bases at J, with 12 bases between. Here the CDR3 reads CASSPPGGTEAFF. The CDR3 region has the DNA TGTGCCAGCAGCCCCCCTGGCGGCACTGAAGCTTTCTTT.

J is TRBJ1-1 and V is TRBV19; D is possibly TRBD1 (6 bases). CDR1 and CDR2 from the germline V gene are LNHDA and SQIVND (reference sequence). The CDR3 runs 13 residues. V was cut by 9 bases and J by 1 base, with 12 bases left in between. CDR3 in amino acids: CASSTGWNTEAFF. CDR3 DNA sequence: TGTGCCAGCTCGACAGGCTGGAACACTGAAGCTTTCTTT.

The chain recombines TRBV7-8 with TRBJ2-2, with TRBD1 matching over 8 bases. In germline, CDR1 is SGHVS, CDR2 FQNEAQ. Trimming removed 3 bases from V and 0 bases from J; junction bases left unmatched: 6. The CDR3 extends over 17 amino acids. The chain's CDR3 is CASSFAGGASNTGELFF. As DNA, the CDR3 is TGTGCCAGCAGCTTCGCAGGGGGCGCTTCGAACACCGGGGAGCTGTTTTTT.

The chain recombines TRBV3-1 (or the pseudogene TRBV3-2) with TRBJ2-1; TRBD2 matches 9 bases. Germline lookup yields CDR1 LGHDT and CDR2 YNNKEL (reference sequence). With 2 bases clipped from V and 5 bases from J, the junction kept 16 bases outside the gene matches. This CDR3 has 19 amino acids. The CDR3, as DNA: TGTGCCAGCAGCCAATATGTAGATGTAGCGGGAGTCTATCACAATGAGCAGTTCTTC. It is translated as CASSQYVDVAGVYHNEQFF.

The V gene is TRBV30, the J gene TRBJ1-2, with D perhaps TRBD1 (5 bases). This CDR3 spans 14 amino acids. CDR1 GTSNPN and CDR2 SVGIG come from the germline V gene (reference sequence). V lost 4 bases and J 1 base, leaving 13 bases between the germline ends. The CDR3 coding sequence is TGTGCCTGGACCAGTCTGGGACTTAACTATGGCTACACCTTC. Its translation is CAWTSLGLNYGYTF.

This clone was seen only a few times. This chain links TRBV27 with TRBJ1-4, with 7 positions matching TRBD1. J was trimmed by 4 bases and V by 5 bases; bases with no gene match: 4. The length of the CDR3 is 14 residues. Germline-derived CDR1 and CDR2 are MNHEY and SMNVEV (reference sequence). CDR3: CASSEGQLNEKLFF. For the CDR3, the DNA is TGTGCCAGCAGTGAGGGACAGCTTAATGAAAAACTGTTTTTT.

In its sample, this clone was seen once. This sequence joins TRBV27 and TRBJ2-1, with D tentatively TRBD1 (5 bases). Trimming shortened V by 3 bases and J by 3 bases, and 15 bases separated the two germline ends. There are 16 residues in the CDR3. Germline lookup yields CDR1 MNHEY and CDR2 SMNVEV (reference sequence). This chain's CDR3 is CASSFRRGGSYNEQFF. The CDR3 coding sequence is TGTGCCAGCAGTTTTCGAAGGGGCGGCAGCTACAATGAGCAGTTCTTC.

The CDR3 DNA reads as TGTGCCTGGAGTTACCCCGGGACAAAAGCTTACACCTTC. This encodes CAWSYPGTKAYTF. The rearrangement uses TRBV30 and TRBJ1-2; D might be TRBD1 (6 bases). V shed 2 bases and J shed 11 bases, with 18 bases lying between them. This CDR3 contains 13 residues. CDR1 and CDR2 from the germline V gene are GTSNPN and SVGIG (reference sequence).

The genes are TRBV5-1 and TRBJ1-4; 11 bases align to TRBD1. Unmatched junction bases numbered 8, after V lost 4 bases and J lost 3 bases. Germline values: CDR1 SGHRS, CDR2 YFSETQ. The CDR3 is 17 amino acids. CDR3 sequence: CASSTGQGAGANEKLFF. The CDR3, as DNA: TGCGCCAGCAGCACCGGACAGGGGGCGGGAGCTAATGAAAAACTGTTTTTT.

The chain has TRBV6-2 or TRBV6-3 and TRBJ1-1, with D perhaps TRBD1 (5 bases). V was pared by 6 bases and J by 10 bases, with 15 bases between. From germline, CDR1 is MNHEY and CDR2 SVGEGT. CDR3 length: 12 residues. Here the CDR3 DNA reads TGTGCCAGCAGCTATGATCAGGGCGCAGCTTTCTTT. It translates to CASSYDQGAAFF.

The genes are TRBV11-3 and TRBJ1-4; D unclear. Germline V gene sequence: CDR1 SGHNT, CDR2 YENEEA. V dropped 4 bases and J dropped 0 bases, with 9 bases sitting between them. This CDR3 has 15 residues. CDR3 nucleotide sequence: TGTGCCAGCAGCTCTGGAGACGCAACTAATGAAAAACTGTTTTTT. It specifies CASSSGDATNEKLFF.

V usage is TRBV30 and J usage is TRBJ2-7; D ambiguous. The CDR3 runs 13 residues. The germline V gene has CDR1 GTSNPN and CDR2 SVGIG (reference sequence). V gave up 5 bases and J gave up 2 bases, with 13 bases separating them. The CDR3 bases are TGTGCCTGGTCTACCGGGTCGACCTACGAGCAGTACTTC. It translates to CAWSTGSTYEQYF.

The chain recombines TRBV6-2 or TRBV6-3 with TRBJ1-5, with D unresolved. The length of the CDR3 is 13 residues. V was clipped by 2 bases and J by 0 bases, with 2 bases between them. Germline values: CDR1 MNHEY, CDR2 SVGEGT. The CDR3 DNA reads TGTGCCAGCAGTTACCATAGCAATCAGCCCCAGCATTTT. Its protein is CASSYHSNQPQHF.

The genes are TRBV24-1 and TRBJ2-3; D might be TRBD2 (6 bases). CDR3 size: 15 residues. Trimming pared 5 bases from V and 6 bases from J, leaving 17 bases between. CDR1 is KGHDR, CDR2 SFDVKD, per germline. CDR3 sequence (DNA): TGTGCCACCAGTGGCTGGACTACCAGCGAGGATACGCAGTATTTT. This codes for CATSGWTTSEDTQYF.

The sample holds a few counts of this clone. In nucleotides, the CDR3 is TGCGCCAGCAGCCAGGGAGATCAGCCCCAGCATTTT. Translating it yields CASSQGDQPQHF. This chain uses TRBV4-1 with TRBJ1-5; no clear D. Germline-derived CDR1 and CDR2 are MGHRA and YSYEKL. The germline V and J ends were trimmed by 3 bases and 5 bases, with 5 bases remaining between them. This CDR3 comprises 12 residues.